Following are 15 T cell receptor beta chains from one sample sequenced in a study of PD-1 blockade in classical Hodgkin lymphoma. Every patient relapsed after autologous stem cell transplantation, and brentuximab vedotin exposure varied. TCRdb keeps only in-frame clones here, not all; method: immunoSEQ multiplex PCR. The data contain around 19,000 clones, about 80% of them singletons. The sequences come from peripheral blood mononuclear cells (PBMCs), collected at baseline. Every receptor here comes from a human donor with classical Hodgkin lymphoma.

This sequence joins TRBV10-1 and TRBJ2-1, with 8 bases identical to TRBD1. The CDR3 has 16 residues. Germline V gene sequence: CDR1 WNHNN, CDR2 SYGVQD (reference sequence). V was pared by 2 bases and J by 9 bases, with 12 bases of the junction left unmatched. The CDR3 spells CASSEKTGTGLVEQFF. The CDR3 nucleotides are TGCGCCAGCAGTGAGAAAACCGGGACAGGATTGGTTGAGCAGTTCTTC.

The J gene is TRBJ2-2, the V gene TRBV4-3; D ambiguous. The V end was cut by 0 bases, the J end by 3 bases, with 8 bases between. The CDR3 consists of 15 residues. The germline V gene encodes CDR1 LGHNA and CDR2 YSLEER. The DNA for the CDR3 is TGCGCCAGCAGCCAAGATGCACTGGACACCGGGGAGCTGTTTTTT. It specifies CASSQDALDTGELFF.

This CDR3 is CASSVARTGRNTGELFF. Here the CDR3 DNA reads TGTGCCAGCAGCGTAGCCCGGACAGGGAGGAACACCGGGGAGCTGTTTTTT. V is TRBV9 and J is TRBJ2-2; TRBD1 matches at 8 bases. The germline V gene encodes CDR1 SGDLS and CDR2 YYNGEE. The CDR3 loop spans 17 amino acids. Trimming at V came to 0 bases and at J to 1 base, leaving 5 bases not matched to a gene.

The chain uses TRBV27 and TRBJ1-1; 8 bases align to TRBD1. The germline V gene has CDR1 MNHEY and CDR2 SMNVEV (reference sequence). Trimming at V came to 7 bases and at J to 1 base, leaving 2 bases not matched to a gene. The CDR3 runs to 13 residues. CDR3 nucleotide sequence: TGTGCCAGCACCGGGACAGGGAACACTGAAGCTTTCTTT. It translates to CASTGTGNTEAFF.

V usage is TRBV5-1 and J usage is TRBJ2-5, with D possibly being TRBD2 (5 bases). There are 14 residues in the CDR3. Looked up from germline, CDR1 is SGHRS and CDR2 is YFSETQ. Trimming took 7 bases from V and 4 from J, leaving 17 bases between them. DNA for the CDR3: TGCGCCAGCGCTCGGGGTGGTTTAGGAGAGACCCAGTACTTC. Encoded protein: CASARGGLGETQYF.

There are a few counts of this clone. The chain joins TRBV28 to TRBJ1-5; D remains unclear. Germline lookup yields CDR1 MDHEN and CDR2 SYDVKM. The CDR3 is 14 amino acids. V was clipped by 8 bases and J by 4 bases, with 15 bases between them. The CDR3: CASGPVGPNQPQHF. As DNA, the CDR3 is TGTGCCAGCGGGCCGGTAGGCCCAAATCAGCCCCAGCATTTT.

CDR3 protein: CASSRLTGTGGTEAFF. The CDR3, as DNA: TGTGCCAGCAGCCGACTTACCGGGACAGGGGGCACTGAAGCTTTCTTT. The rearrangement links TRBV14 to TRBJ1-1; 11 bases line up with TRBD1. This CDR3 comprises 16 residues. The junction had 8 bases not matched to a gene; V was cut back by 4 bases and J by 4 bases. Germline CDR1 is SGHDN and CDR2 is FVKESK.

V usage is TRBV7-9 and J usage is TRBJ2-7, with 8 bases matching TRBD1. Germline trimming cut 2 bases from V and 5 bases from J; bases unmatched to any gene: 2. The CDR3 spans 13 residues. Germline V gene data show CDR1 as SEHNR and CDR2 as FQNEAQ (reference sequence). The CDR3 coding sequence is TGTGCCAGCAGCTTATGGACAGGGAACGAGCAGTACTTC. It codes for CASSLWTGNEQYF.

The gene calls are TRBV28 and TRBJ1-3; D gene uncertain. The CDR3 has 16 amino acids. Germline loops: CDR1 MDHEN, CDR2 SYDVKM. Trimming left V 6 bases short and J 3 bases short, with 18 bases between. The CDR3 sequence is CASSTPRILLGNTIYF. DNA for the CDR3: TGTGCCAGCAGCACCCCAAGAATCCTCCTTGGAAACACCATATATTTT.

The chain employs TRBV27 and TRBJ2-7, with 8 bases fitting TRBD1. CDR1 is MNHEY, CDR2 SMNVEV, per germline (reference sequence). This CDR3 comprises 13 residues. The V gene end was trimmed by 4 bases and the J gene end by 4 bases; junction bases not matched to a gene: 3. CDR3 in DNA: TGTGCCAGCAGTTCCGGGACAGGTTACGAGCAGTACTTC. As protein: CASSSGTGYEQYF.

The chain has TRBV7-2 and TRBJ2-7; 10 positions match TRBD1. With V trimmed by 2 bases and J by 2 bases, 6 bases remained unmatched. This CDR3 is built from 16 residues. Germline lookup yields CDR1 SGHTA and CDR2 FQGNSA. The CDR3 DNA reads TGTGCCAGCAGCTTAAATTTCGGGACAGGGGCCTACGAGCAGTACTTC. Encoded protein: CASSLNFGTGAYEQYF.

The rearrangement joins TRBV10-1 to TRBJ2-3; 9 nucleotides match TRBD2. CDR1 and CDR2 from the germline V gene are WNHNN and SYGVQD (reference sequence). There are 17 residues in the CDR3. The V segment lost 4 bases and the J segment 2 bases; nucleotides outside the gene matches: 10. CDR3 sequence: CASSGSLAGSITDTQYF. The DNA of the CDR3 is TGCGCCAGCAGTGGGTCCCTAGCGGGGAGCATCACAGATACGCAGTATTTT.

The rearrangement joins TRBV6-6 to TRBJ1-2, with a weak D call TRBD1 (6 bases). The CDR3 extends over 13 amino acids. With 5 bases removed from V and 6 bases from J, the gap between germline ends came to 13 bases. The germline gives CDR1 MNHNY, CDR2 SVGAGI (reference sequence). The CDR3 sequence is CASSPQGSNGYTF. The CDR3 DNA reads as TGTGCCAGCAGTCCACAGGGCTCGAATGGCTACACCTTC.

This clone is termed medium-sized. The V call is TRBV12-5, the J call TRBJ2-7, with 7 bases identical to TRBD1. Losses at the gene ends were 5 bases for V and 2 bases for J; bases not matched to a gene: 15. Germline assignment: CDR1 LGHNT and CDR2 FRNRAP. The CDR3 spans 17 residues. CDR3 sequence: CASGPIPGDSTPYEQYF. As DNA, the CDR3 is TGTGCTAGTGGTCCGATACCCGGGGACAGCACACCCTACGAGCAGTACTTC.

The rearrangement joins TRBV4-1 to TRBJ2-3, with 8 bases identical to TRBD2. V gave up 4 bases and J gave up 4 bases; unmatched junction bases: 10. The CDR3 is 16 residues long. Germline V CDR1 and CDR2: MGHRA, YSYEKL. The CDR3 nucleotides read TGCGCCAGCAGCCTCAAGGCGGCGGGGGGCGCAGATACGCAGTATTTT. It translates to CASSLKAAGGADTQYF.